The sample holds a few counts of the clone carrying this TCR beta chain. The data originate from a study of blood T cell repertoires in COVID-19. The germline CDR1 and CDR2 sequences are LGHDT and YNNKEL (reference sequence). Deletions cut 5 bases from V and 1 base from J, with 6 bases between. The CDR3 length is 13 residues. Profiling relied on immunoSEQ multiplex PCR, and the TCRdb table lists in-frame clones only, not all of them. The sample has just under 150,000 clones; over 65% are singletons. The J gene is TRBJ1-5, the V gene TRBV3-1 (or the pseudogene TRBV3-2); a weak D match, TRBD1 (6 bases). This receptor was taken from a human donor in a cohort sampled during active COVID-19. The sample was peripheral blood. This chain's CDR3 is CASSGQSNQPQHF. CDR3 nucleotide sequence: TGTGCCAGCAGCGGACAGAGCAATCAGCCCCAGCATTTT.